This record looks at one TCR beta chain sequence and its context. The data derive from a study of blood T cell repertoires in COVID-19. The overall study: Samples taken during acute and convalescent COVID-19 were collected in the United States, Italy and Spain.

V lost 1 base and J 11 bases, leaving 17 bases between the germline ends. Looked up from germline, CDR1 is SGHAT and CDR2 is FQNNGV. The CDR3 runs to 14 residues. Assay: immunoSEQ multiplex PCR; the TCRdb copy retains only in-frame clones and omits some. The sample consists of around 280,000 clones, 85% to 90% of them appearing once. The sequencing input was peripheral blood. The clonotype originates from a man between 65 and 85 years old with acute or convalescent COVID-19. This chain joins TRBV11-2 and TRBJ1-1; tentative D call: TRBD1 (5 bases). CDR3 bases: TGTGCCAGCAGCTTAGTAGTGGCGGGACGGAATGCTTTCTTT. Its protein is CASSLVVAGRNAFF.